This TCR beta chain was retrieved from a study of T-cell reconstitution after alpha-beta-depleted transplantation in children. It was with unique molecular identifiers that the TCRbeta library was prepared. TCRdb itself ran the PCR reads through MiXCR, one entry per CDR3 protein. The sample records 420,000 or so distinct CDR3 sequences, about a tenth being singletons. This clonotype showed up just a few times. V was pared by 3 bases and J by 4 bases, with 18 bases between. The CDR3 covers 16 residues. Germline-derived CDR1 and CDR2 are ENHRY and SYGVKD. The rearrangement links TRBV10-3 to TRBJ1-2, with TRBD1 as a possible D gene (6 bases). The sequence was collected from a human donor who donated a stem cell graft to a child with acute myeloid leukemia. The sample was PBMCs from the stem cell graft donor, taken from the stem cell graft. The CDR3, as DNA: TGTGCCATCAGTGAAAACGCTGGGGGGGCCGGCTATGGCTACACCTTC. Its protein is CAISENAGGAGYGYTF.